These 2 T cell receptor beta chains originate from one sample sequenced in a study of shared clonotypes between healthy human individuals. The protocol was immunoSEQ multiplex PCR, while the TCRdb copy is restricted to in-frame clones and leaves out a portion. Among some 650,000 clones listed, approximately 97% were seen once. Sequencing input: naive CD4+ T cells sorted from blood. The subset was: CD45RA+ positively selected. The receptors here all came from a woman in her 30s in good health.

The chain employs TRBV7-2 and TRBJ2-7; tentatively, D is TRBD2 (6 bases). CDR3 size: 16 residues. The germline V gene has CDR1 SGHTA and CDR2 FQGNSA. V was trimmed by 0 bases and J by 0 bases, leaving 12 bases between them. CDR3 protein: CASSLAGIAVSYEQYF. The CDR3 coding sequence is TGTGCCAGCAGCTTAGCGGGCATAGCGGTCTCCTACGAGCAGTACTTC.

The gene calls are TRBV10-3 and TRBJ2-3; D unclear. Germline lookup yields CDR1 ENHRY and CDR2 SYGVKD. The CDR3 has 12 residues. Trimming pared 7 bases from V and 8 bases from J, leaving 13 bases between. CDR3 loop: CAINGFSSTQYF. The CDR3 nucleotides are TGTGCCATCAACGGTTTCAGCAGTACGCAGTATTTT.